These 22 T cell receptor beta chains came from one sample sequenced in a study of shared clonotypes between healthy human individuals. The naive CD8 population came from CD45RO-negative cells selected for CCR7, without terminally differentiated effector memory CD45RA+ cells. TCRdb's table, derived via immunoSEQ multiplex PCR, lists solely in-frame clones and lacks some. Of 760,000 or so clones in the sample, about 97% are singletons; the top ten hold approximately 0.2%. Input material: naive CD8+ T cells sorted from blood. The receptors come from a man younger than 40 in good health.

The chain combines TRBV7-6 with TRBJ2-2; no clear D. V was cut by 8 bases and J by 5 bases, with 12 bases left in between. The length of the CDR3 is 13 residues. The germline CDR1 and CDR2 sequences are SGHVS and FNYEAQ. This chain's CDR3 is CASRVLGTGELFF. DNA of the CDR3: TGTGCCAGCCGGGTCCTTGGTACCGGGGAGCTGTTTTTT.

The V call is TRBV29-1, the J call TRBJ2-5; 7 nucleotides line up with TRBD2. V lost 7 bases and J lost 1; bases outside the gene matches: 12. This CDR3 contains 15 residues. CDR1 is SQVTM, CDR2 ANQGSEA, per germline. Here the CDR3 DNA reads TGCAGCGGGCGAATCCTAGCGGCAGCCCAAGAGACCCAGTACTTC. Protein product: CSGRILAAAQETQYF.

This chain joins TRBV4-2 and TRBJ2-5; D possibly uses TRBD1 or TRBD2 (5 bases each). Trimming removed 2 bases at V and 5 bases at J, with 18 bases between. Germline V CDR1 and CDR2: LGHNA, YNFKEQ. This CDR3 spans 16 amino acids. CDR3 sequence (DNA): TGTGCCAGCAGCCAATTAGATGGTCGGGGCCTTGAGACCCAGTACTTC. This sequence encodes CASSQLDGRGLETQYF.

The CDR3 loop is CSVEILRAEAFF. CDR3 DNA sequence: TGCAGCGTCGAAATACTTCGGGCTGAAGCTTTCTTT. The chain joins TRBV29-1 to TRBJ1-1; no definite D call. The V gene's germline CDR1 is SQVTM and CDR2 ANQGSEA. The CDR3 is 12 residues long. The ends were cut back, 6 bases at V and 6 bases at J, with 14 bases in the middle.

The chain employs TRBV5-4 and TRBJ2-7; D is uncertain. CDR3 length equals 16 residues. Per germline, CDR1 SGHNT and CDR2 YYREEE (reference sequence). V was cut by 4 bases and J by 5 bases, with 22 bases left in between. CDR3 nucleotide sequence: TGTGCCAGCAGCCTAATCGAGACCACGAATCTCCACGAGCAGTACTTC. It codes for CASSLIETTNLHEQYF.

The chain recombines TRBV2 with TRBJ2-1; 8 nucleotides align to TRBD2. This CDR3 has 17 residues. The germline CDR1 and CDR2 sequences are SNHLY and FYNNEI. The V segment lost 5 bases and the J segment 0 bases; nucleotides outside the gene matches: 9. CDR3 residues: CASSFPAAGGSYNEQFF. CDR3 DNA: TGTGCCAGCAGTTTCCCTGCCGCGGGAGGCTCCTACAATGAGCAGTTCTTC.

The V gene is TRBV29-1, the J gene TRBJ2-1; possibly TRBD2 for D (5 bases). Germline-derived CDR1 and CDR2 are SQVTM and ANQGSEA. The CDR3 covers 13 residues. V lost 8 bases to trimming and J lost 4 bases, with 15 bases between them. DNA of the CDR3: TGCAGCCTTCGGGATGTTTCGTACAATGAGCAGTTCTTC. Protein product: CSLRDVSYNEQFF.

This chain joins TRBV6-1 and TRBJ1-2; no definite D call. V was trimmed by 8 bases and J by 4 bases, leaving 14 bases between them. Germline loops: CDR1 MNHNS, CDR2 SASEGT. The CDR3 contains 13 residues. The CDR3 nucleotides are TGTGCCAGCCTACAACCTTCCTCCTATGGCTACACCTTC. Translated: CASLQPSSYGYTF.

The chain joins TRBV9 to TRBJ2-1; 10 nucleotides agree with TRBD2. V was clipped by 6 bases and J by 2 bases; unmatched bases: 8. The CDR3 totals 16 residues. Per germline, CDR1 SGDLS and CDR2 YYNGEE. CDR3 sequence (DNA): TGTGCCAGCACCAACGGACTAGCGGAGACCTACAATGAGCAGTTCTTC. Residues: CASTNGLAETYNEQFF. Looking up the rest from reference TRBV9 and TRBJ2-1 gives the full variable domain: DSGVTQTPKHLITATGQRVTLRCSPRSGDLSVYWYQQSLDQGLQFLIQYYNGEERAKGNILERFSAQQFPDLHSELNLSSLELGDSALYFCASTNGLAETYNEQFFGPGTRLTVL.

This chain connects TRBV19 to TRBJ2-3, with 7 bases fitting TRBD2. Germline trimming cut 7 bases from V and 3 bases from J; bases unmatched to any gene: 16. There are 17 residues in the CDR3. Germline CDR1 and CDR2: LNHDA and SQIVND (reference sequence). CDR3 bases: TGTGCCAGTAACAATTGGCAGGTGGCGGGAGTGACAGATACGCAGTATTTT. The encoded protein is CASNNWQVAGVTDTQYF.

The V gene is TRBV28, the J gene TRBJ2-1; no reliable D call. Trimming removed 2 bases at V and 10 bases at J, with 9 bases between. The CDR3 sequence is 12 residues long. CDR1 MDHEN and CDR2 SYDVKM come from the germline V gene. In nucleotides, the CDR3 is TGTGCCAGCAGTTTACCGGGCCGGGAGCAGTTCTTC. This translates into CASSLPGREQFF.

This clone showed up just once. The CDR3 DNA sequence: TGTGCCAGCAGTCTCCCGGGAGGAGGTAATGAGCAGTTCTTC. This encodes CASSLPGGGNEQFF. The V gene is TRBV28, the J gene TRBJ2-1; the match to TRBD2 covers 7 bases. The CDR3 length is 14 residues. The V and J ends lost 5 bases and 7 bases, in that order; junction bases with no gene match: 8. Germline V lookup: CDR1 MDHEN, CDR2 SYDVKM.

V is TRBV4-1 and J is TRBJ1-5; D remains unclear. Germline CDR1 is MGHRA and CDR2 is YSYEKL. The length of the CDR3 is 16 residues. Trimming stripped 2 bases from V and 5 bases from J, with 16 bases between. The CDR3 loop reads CASSQPGQFGDQPQHF. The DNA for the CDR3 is TGCGCCAGCAGCCAACCGGGCCAGTTCGGCGATCAGCCCCAGCATTTT.

CDR3 nucleotide sequence: TGTGCCAGCAGCGTAGGGGCGTCCGTCACTGAAGCTTTCTTT. Encoded protein: CASSVGASVTEAFF. The V and J genes are TRBV9 and TRBJ1-1; D call uncertain. The CDR3 consists of 14 residues. Germline-derived CDR1 and CDR2 are SGDLS and YYNGEE. Trimming removed 0 bases from V and 4 bases from J, with 10 bases in between.

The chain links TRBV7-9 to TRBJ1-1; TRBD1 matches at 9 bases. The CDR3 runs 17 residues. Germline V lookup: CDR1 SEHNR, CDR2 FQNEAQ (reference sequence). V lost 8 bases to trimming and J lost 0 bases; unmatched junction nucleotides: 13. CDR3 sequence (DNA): TGTGCCAGCGGCCCTACCGGGACAGGGTTCATGAACACTGAAGCTTTCTTT. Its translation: CASGPTGTGFMNTEAFF.

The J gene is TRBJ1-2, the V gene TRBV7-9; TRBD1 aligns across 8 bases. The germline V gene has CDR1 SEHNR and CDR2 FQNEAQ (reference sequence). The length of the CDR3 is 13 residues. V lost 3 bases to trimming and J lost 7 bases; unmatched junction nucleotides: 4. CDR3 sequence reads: CASSFAGGFGYTF. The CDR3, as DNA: TGTGCCAGCAGCTTCGCAGGGGGCTTTGGCTACACCTTC.

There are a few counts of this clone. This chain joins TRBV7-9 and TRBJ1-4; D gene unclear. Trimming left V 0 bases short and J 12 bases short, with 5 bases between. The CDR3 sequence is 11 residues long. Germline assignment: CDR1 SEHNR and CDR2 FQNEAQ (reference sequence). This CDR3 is CASSLALELFF. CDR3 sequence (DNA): TGTGCCAGCAGCTTAGCACTGGAACTGTTTTTT.

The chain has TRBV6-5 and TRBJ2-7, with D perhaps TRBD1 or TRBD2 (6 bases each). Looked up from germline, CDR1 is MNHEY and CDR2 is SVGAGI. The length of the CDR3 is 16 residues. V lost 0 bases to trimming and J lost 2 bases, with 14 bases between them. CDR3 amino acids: CASSYSPQGGTYEQYF. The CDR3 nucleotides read TGTGCCAGCAGTTACTCCCCTCAAGGGGGGACCTACGAGCAGTACTTC.

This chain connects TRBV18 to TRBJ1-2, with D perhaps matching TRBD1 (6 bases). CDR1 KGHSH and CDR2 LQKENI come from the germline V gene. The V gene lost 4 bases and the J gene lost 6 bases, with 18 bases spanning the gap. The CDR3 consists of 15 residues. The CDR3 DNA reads TGTGCCAGCTCACTAAGTACCCTGGGGGCCGATGGCTACACCTTC. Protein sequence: CASSLSTLGADGYTF.

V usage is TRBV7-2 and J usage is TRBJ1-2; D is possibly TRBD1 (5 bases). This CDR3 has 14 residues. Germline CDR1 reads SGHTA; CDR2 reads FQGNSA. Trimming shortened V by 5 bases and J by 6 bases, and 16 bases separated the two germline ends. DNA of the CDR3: TGTGCCAGCAGCCCCAGGGACTTGGTAGATGGCTACACCTTC. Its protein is CASSPRDLVDGYTF.

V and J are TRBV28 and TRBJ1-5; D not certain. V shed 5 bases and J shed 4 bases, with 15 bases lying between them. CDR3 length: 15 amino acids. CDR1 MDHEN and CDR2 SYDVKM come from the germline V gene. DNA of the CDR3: TGTGCCAGCAGTCCCTCATTACGGGGTAATCAGCCCCAGCATTTT. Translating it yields CASSPSLRGNQPQHF.

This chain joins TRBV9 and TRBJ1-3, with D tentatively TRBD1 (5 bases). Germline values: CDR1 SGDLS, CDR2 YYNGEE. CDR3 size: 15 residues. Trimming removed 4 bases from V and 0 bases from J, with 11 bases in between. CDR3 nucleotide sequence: TGTGCCAGCAGCTCCTTTGGGACCTCTGGAAACACCATATATTTT. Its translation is CASSSFGTSGNTIYF.